The 15 T cell receptor beta chains below all came from one sample that was sequenced in a study of cytomegalovirus exposure and HLA in healthy donors. Primers included in the PCR were 60 Vbeta and 13 Jbeta primers. Libraries were prepared by immunoSEQ multiplex PCR; TCRdb keeps only in-frame clonotypes and omits some of them. The sample has fewer than 85,000 clones. The sample taken for sequencing was PBMCs. The receptors come from a man aged 25-45 years in good health and CMV-seronegative.

As concerns this clone: Different DNA sequences within this sample yield the same CDR3. The J gene is TRBJ1-2, the V gene TRBV29-1; TRBD1 matches 7 bases. The CDR3 consists of 12 residues. V gave up 2 bases and J gave up 8 bases; unmatched junction bases: 5. Germline V lookup: CDR1 SQVTM, CDR2 ANQGSEA. The CDR3 sequence is CSVERQGYGYTF. CDR3 nucleotide sequence: TGCAGCGTTGAACGACAGGGATACGGCTACACCTTC.

The chain recombines TRBV9 with TRBJ1-1; the D is unclear. This CDR3 has 13 amino acids. In germline, CDR1 is SGDLS, CDR2 YYNGEE. V was cut by 3 bases and J by 8 bases, with 14 bases left in between. CDR3 residues: CASSAPGLTEAFF. The DNA for the CDR3 is TGTGCCAGCAGCGCCCCAGGCCTCACCGAAGCTTTCTTT.

The gene calls are TRBV28 and TRBJ2-1; 12 bases agree with TRBD2. V shed 4 bases and J 7 bases; nucleotides not matched to a gene: 14. There are 18 residues in the CDR3. Looked up from germline, CDR1 is MDHEN and CDR2 is SYDVKM. The CDR3 sequence is CASSSQLLSSGRVNEQFF. The DNA of the CDR3 is TGTGCCAGCAGTTCCCAACTACTATCTAGCGGGAGGGTTAATGAGCAGTTCTTC.

The chain employs TRBV29-1 and TRBJ2-3, with TRBD2 matching 11 bases. The CDR3 runs to 16 residues. CDR1 SQVTM and CDR2 ANQGSEA come from the germline V gene. Trimming cost V 3 bases and J 8 bases; bases outside gene matches: 13. Here the CDR3 DNA reads TGCAGCGTTGACCCGGGGGGGGCCGGGACTAGCGGTACGCAGTATTTT. As protein: CSVDPGGAGTSGTQYF.

The chain carries TRBV9 and TRBJ2-3; TRBD2 is a possible D gene (7 bases). From germline, CDR1 is SGDLS and CDR2 YYNGEE. V was clipped by 4 bases and J by 2 bases, with 17 bases between them. CDR3 length: 16 residues. The DNA for the CDR3 is TGTGCCAGCAGCCCAACGGGGGGCGCAACCACAGATACGCAGTATTTT. It codes for CASSPTGGATTDTQYF.

This chain joins TRBV5-6 and TRBJ2-3; the D is unclear. This CDR3 contains 14 residues. Germline-derived CDR1 and CDR2 are SGHDT and YYEEEE. Trimming left V 7 bases short and J 0 bases short, with 12 bases between. The CDR3 region has the DNA TGTGCCAGCGAAACAACGCGGAGCACAGATACGCAGTATTTT. It is translated as CASETTRSTDTQYF. Supplemented by reference TRBV5-6 and TRBJ2-3, the full variable domain reads DAGVTQSPTHLIKTRGQQVTLRCSPKSGHDTVSWYQQALGQGPQFIFQYYEEEERQRGNFPDRFSGHQFPNYSSELNVNALLLGDSALYLCASETTRSTDTQYFGPGTRLTVL.

The rearrangement links TRBV10-3 to TRBJ2-5; TRBD2 aligns across 12 bases. This CDR3 spans 16 amino acids. Trimming took 4 bases from V and 1 from J; bases not matched to a gene: 4. Germline CDR1 and CDR2: ENHRY and SYGVKD. The CDR3 protein is CAISGLAGGLQETQYF. As DNA, the CDR3 is TGTGCCATCAGTGGTCTAGCGGGGGGGCTCCAAGAGACCCAGTACTTC.

V gene TRBV6-4 combines with J gene TRBJ2-1, with TRBD2 identical over 11 bases. After removal of 6 bases from V and 5 bases from J, the junction contained 6 bases not matched to a gene. Germline assignment: CDR1 MRHNA and CDR2 SNTAGT. CDR3 length equals 15 residues. This CDR3 reads CASRDTSGGHNEQFF. The CDR3 DNA follows: TGTGCCAGCAGGGATACTAGCGGGGGACACAATGAGCAGTTCTTC.

This chain connects TRBV5-4 to TRBJ2-1; the match to TRBD2 covers 11 bases. This CDR3 is 16 amino acids long. Germline CDR1 SGHNT, CDR2 YYREEE (reference sequence). V lost 0 bases, J lost 5 bases, and 4 bases stayed unmatched. The CDR3 protein is CASSLGTSGGDNEQFF. The DNA for the CDR3 is TGTGCCAGCAGCTTGGGCACTAGCGGGGGAGACAATGAGCAGTTCTTC.

The chain carries TRBV5-6 and TRBJ2-7; TRBD2 matches at 8 bases. Germline CDR1 is SGHDT and CDR2 is YYEEEE. The CDR3 is made up of 15 amino acids. Trimming cost V 3 bases and J 3 bases; bases outside gene matches: 8. The CDR3 nucleotides are TGTGCCAGCAGCTACTATCGGGAGGGCATCTACGAGCAGTACTTC. It codes for CASSYYREGIYEQYF.

The J gene is TRBJ2-1, the V gene TRBV6-5, with D possibly being TRBD1 (5 bases). V gave up 2 bases and J gave up 0 bases, with 8 bases separating them. CDR3 length: 15 residues. The germline gives CDR1 MNHEY, CDR2 SVGAGI. This chain's CDR3 is CASSYGQASYNEQFF. CDR3 sequence (DNA): TGTGCCAGCAGTTACGGACAAGCCTCCTACAATGAGCAGTTCTTC.

This chain connects TRBV4-3 to TRBJ2-1, with D possibly TRBD2 on 6 matching bases. The V end was cut by 4 bases, the J end by 6 bases, with 13 bases between. CDR1 is LGHNA and CDR2 is YSLEER in the germline V gene. This CDR3 has 14 residues. This CDR3 is CASSPTSPLNEQFF. CDR3 DNA sequence: TGCGCCAGCAGCCCAACTAGCCCCCTCAATGAGCAGTTCTTC.

The CDR3 region is CASSFSSGSRTYNEQFF. The CDR3 DNA is TGTGCCAGCAGCTTTTCGAGCGGGAGTAGAACCTACAATGAGCAGTTCTTC. The chain has TRBV7-9 and TRBJ2-1, with TRBD2 matching 8 bases. Per the germline V gene, CDR1 is SEHNR and CDR2 is FQNEAQ (reference sequence). After removal of 3 bases from V and 2 bases from J, the junction contained 9 bases not matched to a gene. The CDR3 loop spans 17 amino acids.

The chain carries TRBV4-3 and TRBJ1-4; TRBD1 might be the D (5 bases). CDR1 is LGHNA, CDR2 YSLEER, per germline. The CDR3 has 13 residues. Deletions cut 0 bases from V and 13 bases from J, with 12 bases between. CDR3 sequence (DNA): TGCGCCAGCAGCCAAGATGGGGGGAGAAGACTGTTTTTT. Encoded protein: CASSQDGGRRLFF.

This sequence joins TRBV30 and TRBJ1-2, with unresolved D. CDR1 GTSNPN and CDR2 SVGIG come from the germline V gene (reference sequence). The germline V and J ends were trimmed by 8 bases and 8 bases, with 15 bases remaining between them. The CDR3 runs to 11 residues. CDR3 amino acids: CAKIWGDGYTF. In nucleotides, the CDR3 is TGTGCCAAGATATGGGGAGACGGCTACACCTTC.